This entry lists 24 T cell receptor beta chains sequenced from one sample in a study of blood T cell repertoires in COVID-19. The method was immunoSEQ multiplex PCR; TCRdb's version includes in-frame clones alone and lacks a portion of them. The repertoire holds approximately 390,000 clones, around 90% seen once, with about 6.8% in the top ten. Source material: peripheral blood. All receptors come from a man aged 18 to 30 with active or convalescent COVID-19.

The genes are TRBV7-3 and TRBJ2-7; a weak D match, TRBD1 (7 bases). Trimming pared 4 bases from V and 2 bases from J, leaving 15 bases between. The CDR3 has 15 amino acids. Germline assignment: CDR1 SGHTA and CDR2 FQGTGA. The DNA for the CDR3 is TGTGCCAGCAGCTATCAGGGGGGATCCGCCTACGAGCAGTACTTC. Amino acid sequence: CASSYQGGSAYEQYF.

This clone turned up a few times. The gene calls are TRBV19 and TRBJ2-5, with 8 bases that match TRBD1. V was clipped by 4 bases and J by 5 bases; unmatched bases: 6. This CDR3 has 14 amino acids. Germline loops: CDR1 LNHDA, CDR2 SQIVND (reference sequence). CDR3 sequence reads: CASSTRTGSETQYF. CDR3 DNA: TGTGCCAGTAGTACCCGGACAGGGTCGGAGACCCAGTACTTC. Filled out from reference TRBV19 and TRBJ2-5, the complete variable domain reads DGGITQSPKYLFRKEGQNVTLSCEQNLNHDAMYWYRQDPGQGLRLIYYSQIVNDFQKGDIAEGYSVSREKKESFPLTVTSAQKNPTAFYLCASSTRTGSETQYFGPGTRLLVL.

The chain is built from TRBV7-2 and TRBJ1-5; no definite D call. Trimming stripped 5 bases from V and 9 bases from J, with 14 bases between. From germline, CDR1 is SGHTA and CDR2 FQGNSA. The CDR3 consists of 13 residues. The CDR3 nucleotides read TGTGCCAGCAGCCTAAGCGAGTTTAGGCCCCAGCATTTT. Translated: CASSLSEFRPQHF.

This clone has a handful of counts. The CDR3 bases are TGTGCCAGCACTACCGGGACAAGCTCCTACAATGAGCAGTTCTTC. Translating it yields CASTTGTSSYNEQFF. The chain carries TRBV7-2 and TRBJ2-1; possible D gene TRBD1, 6 bases. The CDR3 is 15 residues long. The ends were cut back, 7 bases at V and 0 bases at J, with 13 bases in the middle. Germline CDR1 reads SGHTA; CDR2 reads FQGNSA.

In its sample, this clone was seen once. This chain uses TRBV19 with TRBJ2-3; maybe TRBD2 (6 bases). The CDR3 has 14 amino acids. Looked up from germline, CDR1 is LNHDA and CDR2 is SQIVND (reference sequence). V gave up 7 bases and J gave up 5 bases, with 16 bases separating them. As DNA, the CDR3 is TGTGCCAGTAAAAGGCGGGATCGCGGAGATACGCAGTATTTT. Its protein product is CASKRRDRGDTQYF. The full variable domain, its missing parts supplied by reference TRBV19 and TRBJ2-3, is DGGITQSPKYLFRKEGQNVTLSCEQNLNHDAMYWYRQDPGQGLRLIYYSQIVNDFQKGDIAEGYSVSREKKESFPLTVTSAQKNPTAFYLCASKRRDRGDTQYFGPGTRLTVL.

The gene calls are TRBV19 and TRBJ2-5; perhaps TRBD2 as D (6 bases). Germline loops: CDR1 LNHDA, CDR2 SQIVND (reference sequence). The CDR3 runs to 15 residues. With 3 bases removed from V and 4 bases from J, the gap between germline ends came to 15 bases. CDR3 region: CASSIGSLGGETQYF. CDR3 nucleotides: TGTGCCAGTAGTATCGGTAGCCTCGGGGGAGAGACCCAGTACTTC. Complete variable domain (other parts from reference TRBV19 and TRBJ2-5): DGGITQSPKYLFRKEGQNVTLSCEQNLNHDAMYWYRQDPGQGLRLIYYSQIVNDFQKGDIAEGYSVSREKKESFPLTVTSAQKNPTAFYLCASSIGSLGGETQYFGPGTRLLVL.

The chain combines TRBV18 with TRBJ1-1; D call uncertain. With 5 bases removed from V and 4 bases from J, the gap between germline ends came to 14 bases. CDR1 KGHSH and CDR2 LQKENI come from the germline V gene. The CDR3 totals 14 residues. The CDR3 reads CASSTAGLGTEAFF. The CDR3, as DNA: TGTGCCAGCTCAACCGCGGGGTTGGGCACTGAAGCTTTCTTT.

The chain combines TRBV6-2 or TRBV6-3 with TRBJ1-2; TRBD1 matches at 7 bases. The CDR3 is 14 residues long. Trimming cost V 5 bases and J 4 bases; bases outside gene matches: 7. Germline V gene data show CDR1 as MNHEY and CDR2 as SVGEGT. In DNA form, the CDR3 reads TGTGCCAGCAGTACCTCCCCAGGGGGCTATGGCTACACCTTC. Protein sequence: CASSTSPGGYGYTF.

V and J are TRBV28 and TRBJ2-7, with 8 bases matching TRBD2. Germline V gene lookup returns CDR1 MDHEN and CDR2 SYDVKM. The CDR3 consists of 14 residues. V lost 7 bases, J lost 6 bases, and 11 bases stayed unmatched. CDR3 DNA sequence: TGTGCCAGCACTTACGGGGGGGGAAGCTCCGAGCAGTACTTC. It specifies CASTYGGGSSEQYF. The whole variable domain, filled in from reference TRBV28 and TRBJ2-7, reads DVKVTQSSRYLVKRTGEKVFLECVQDMDHENMFWYRQDPGLGLRLIYFSYDVKMKEKGDIPEGYSVSREKKERFSLILESASTNQTSMYLCASTYGGGSSEQYFGPGTRLTVT.

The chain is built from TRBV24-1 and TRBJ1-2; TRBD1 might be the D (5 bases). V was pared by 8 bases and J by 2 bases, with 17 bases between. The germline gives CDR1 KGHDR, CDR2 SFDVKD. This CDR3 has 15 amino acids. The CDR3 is CATIHPDQGNYGYTF. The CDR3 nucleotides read TGTGCCACCATTCACCCTGATCAGGGCAACTATGGCTACACCTTC.

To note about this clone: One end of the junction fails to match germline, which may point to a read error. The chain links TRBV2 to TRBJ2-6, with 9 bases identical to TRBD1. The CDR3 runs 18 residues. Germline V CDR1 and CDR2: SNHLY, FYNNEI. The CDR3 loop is CASSQGQGSWSGANVLTF. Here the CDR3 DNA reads TGTGCCAGCAGTCAGGGACAGGGTTCGTGGTCTGGGGCCAACGTGCTGACTTTC.

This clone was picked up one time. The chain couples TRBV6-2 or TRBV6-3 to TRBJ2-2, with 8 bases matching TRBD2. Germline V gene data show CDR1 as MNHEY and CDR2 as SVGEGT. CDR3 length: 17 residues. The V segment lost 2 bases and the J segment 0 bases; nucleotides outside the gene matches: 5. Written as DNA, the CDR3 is TGTGCCAGCAGTTACGAGCGGGGGACCCCGAACACCGGGGAGCTGTTTTTT. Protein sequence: CASSYERGTPNTGELFF.

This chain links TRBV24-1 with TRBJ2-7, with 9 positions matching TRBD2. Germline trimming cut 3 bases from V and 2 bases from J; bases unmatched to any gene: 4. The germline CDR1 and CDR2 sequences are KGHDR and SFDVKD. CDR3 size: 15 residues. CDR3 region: CATSDPGLAPYEQYF. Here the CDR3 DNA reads TGTGCCACCAGTGATCCGGGACTAGCCCCCTACGAGCAGTACTTC.

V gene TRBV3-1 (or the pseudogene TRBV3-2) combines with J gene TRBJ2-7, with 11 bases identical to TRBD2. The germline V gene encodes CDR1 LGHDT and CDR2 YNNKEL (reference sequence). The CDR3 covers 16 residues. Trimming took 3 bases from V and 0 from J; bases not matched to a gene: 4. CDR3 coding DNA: TGTGCCAGCAGCCATCTAGCGGGAGGCTTCTCCTACGAGCAGTACTTC. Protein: CASSHLAGGFSYEQYF.

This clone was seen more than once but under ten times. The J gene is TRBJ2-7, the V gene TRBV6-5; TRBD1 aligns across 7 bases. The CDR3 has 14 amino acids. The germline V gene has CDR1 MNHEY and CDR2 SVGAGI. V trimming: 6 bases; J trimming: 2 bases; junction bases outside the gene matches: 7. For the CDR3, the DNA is TGTGCCAGCAGACTCGGGCAGGGGGCCTACGAGCAGTACTTC. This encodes CASRLGQGAYEQYF.

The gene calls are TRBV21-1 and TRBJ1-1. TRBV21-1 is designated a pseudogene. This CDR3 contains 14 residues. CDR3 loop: CASSKPGENTEAFF. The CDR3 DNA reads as TGTGCCAGCAGCAAACCCGGGGAGAACACTGAAGCTTTCTTT.

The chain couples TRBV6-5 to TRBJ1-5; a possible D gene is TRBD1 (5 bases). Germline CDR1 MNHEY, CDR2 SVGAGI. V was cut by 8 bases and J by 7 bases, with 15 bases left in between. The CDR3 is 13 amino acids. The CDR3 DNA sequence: TGTGCCAGCGGGGGGGGTTCGCGCCAGCCCCAGCATTTT. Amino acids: CASGGGSRQPQHF.

CDR3 coding DNA: TGTGCCAGCAGTTCGGGATTGGCGTTTTGGAGTTCCTACGAGCAGTACTTC. Encoded protein: CASSSGLAFWSSYEQYF. J is TRBJ2-7 and V is TRBV27; D perhaps matches TRBD2 (5 bases). The V gene lost 4 bases and the J gene lost 1 base, with 20 bases spanning the gap. CDR1 is MNHEY and CDR2 is SMNVEV in the germline V gene (reference sequence). This CDR3 has 17 residues.

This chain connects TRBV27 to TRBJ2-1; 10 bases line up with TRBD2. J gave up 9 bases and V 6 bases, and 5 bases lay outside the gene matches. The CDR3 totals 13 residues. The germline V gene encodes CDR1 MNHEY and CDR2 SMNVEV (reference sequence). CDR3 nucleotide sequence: TGTGCCAGCAGGGGTAGCGGGAGGCGTGAGCAGTTCTTC. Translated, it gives CASRGSGRREQFF.

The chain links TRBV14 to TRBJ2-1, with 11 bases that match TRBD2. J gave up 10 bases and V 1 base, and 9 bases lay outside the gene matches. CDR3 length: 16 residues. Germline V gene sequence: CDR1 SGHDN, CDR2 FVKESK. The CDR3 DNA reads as TGTGCCAGCAGCCAAGTACTAGCGGGAGTGGCGGGGGAGCAGTTCTTC. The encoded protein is CASSQVLAGVAGEQFF. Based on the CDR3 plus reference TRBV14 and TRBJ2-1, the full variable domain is EAGVTQFPSHSVIEKGQTVTLRCDPISGHDNLYWYRRVMGKEIKFLLHFVKESKQDESGMPNNRFLAERTGGTYSTLKVQPAELEDSGVYFCASSQVLAGVAGEQFFGPGTRLTVL.

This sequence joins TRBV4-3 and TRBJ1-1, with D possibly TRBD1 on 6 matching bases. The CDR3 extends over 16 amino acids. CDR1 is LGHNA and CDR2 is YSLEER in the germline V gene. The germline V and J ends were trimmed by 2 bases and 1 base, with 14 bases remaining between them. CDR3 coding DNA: TGCGCCAGCAGCCAAACTTTCAGGGGAGAGAACACTGAAGCTTTCTTT. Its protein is CASSQTFRGENTEAFF.

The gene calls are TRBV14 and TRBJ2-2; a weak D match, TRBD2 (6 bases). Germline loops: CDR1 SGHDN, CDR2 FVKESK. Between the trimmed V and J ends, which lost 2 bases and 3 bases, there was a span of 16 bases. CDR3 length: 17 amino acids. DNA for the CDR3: TGTGCCAGCAGCCAACGAAAAAGCGGGTGGGACACCGGGGAGCTGTTTTTT. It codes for CASSQRKSGWDTGELFF.

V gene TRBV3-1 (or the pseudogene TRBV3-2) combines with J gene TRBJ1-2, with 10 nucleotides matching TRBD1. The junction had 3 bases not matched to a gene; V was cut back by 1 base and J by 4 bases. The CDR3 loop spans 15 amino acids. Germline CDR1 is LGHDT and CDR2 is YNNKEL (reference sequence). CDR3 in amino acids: CASSQGTGGSYGYTF. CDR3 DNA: TGTGCCAGCAGCCAAGGGACAGGGGGAAGCTATGGCTACACCTTC.

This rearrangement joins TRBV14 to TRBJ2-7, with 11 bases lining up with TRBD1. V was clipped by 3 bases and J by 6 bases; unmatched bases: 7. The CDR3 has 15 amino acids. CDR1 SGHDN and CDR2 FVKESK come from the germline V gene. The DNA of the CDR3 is TGTGCCAGCAGCCATATAGGACAGGGGGCGACCGAGCAGTACTTC. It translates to CASSHIGQGATEQYF. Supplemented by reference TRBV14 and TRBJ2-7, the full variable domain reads EAGVTQFPSHSVIEKGQTVTLRCDPISGHDNLYWYRRVMGKEIKFLLHFVKESKQDESGMPNNRFLAERTGGTYSTLKVQPAELEDSGVYFCASSHIGQGATEQYFGPGTRLTVT.